This entry concerns a single T cell receptor (beta chain). Its cognate antigen is unknown. Trimming stripped 6 bases from V and 4 bases from J, with 12 bases between. CDR1 MNHNY and CDR2 SVGAGI come from the germline V gene (reference sequence). The CDR3 is 13 residues long. The sample originates from a study of shared clonotypes between healthy human individuals. Study results and caveats: Richness estimates generally favored naive over memory subsets. The represented genetic and exposure-history diversity was limited by the small number of donors.

Template for every sorted-subset replicate PCR totaled about 0.2 ug DNA, around 32,000 T cell genomes. Assay used: immunoSEQ multiplex PCR; TCRdb lists only in-frame clones, some missing. The profile shows about 2,500,000 clones, roughly nine tenths of them singletons. The authors divided CD4+ cells into CD45RA+ naive and CD45RA-negative memory subsets. The J gene is TRBJ1-1, the V gene TRBV6-6; D gene uncertain. This receptor was taken from a man aged 18-30 years in good health. Sample: naive CD4+ T cells sorted from blood. Subset reported: CD45RA+ positively selected. CDR3 nucleotides: TGTGCCAGCAGCCAGGTCCTGGGCACTGAAGCTTTCTTT. This gives the protein CASSQVLGTEAFF.